This section outlines one T cell receptor (beta chain) sequence together with its context. Its antigen is currently unknown. The PCR contained 60 Vbeta and 13 Jbeta primers. TCRdb's copy holds only in-frame clones and misses some; the assay was immunoSEQ multiplex PCR. The sample consists of 150,000 to 200,000 clones, 68% of them appearing once. The source of the sample is a study of cytomegalovirus exposure and HLA in healthy donors. Study-level results: Common viral pathogens (according to a later analysis) appeared linked to several of the most significant clusters.

Sequencing input: PBMCs. This sequence originates from a woman under 30 in good health and CMV-seropositive.

In DNA form, the CDR3 reads TGTGCCAGCAAAAAAGGGACAGGGTATGAAAAACTGTTTTTT. It codes for CASKKGTGYEKLFF. This sequence joins TRBV2 and TRBJ1-4; 9 nucleotides line up with TRBD1. Germline CDR1 and CDR2: SNHLY and FYNNEI. V gave up 7 bases and J gave up 6 bases; unmatched junction bases: 6. This CDR3 is built from 14 residues.